The sequence of this T cell receptor beta chain was determined in a study of human T cells and chemical hapten exposure. In the study overall: On the upper back, patch tests were applied with 0.01% DPC and read at 6 days.

Time point described: pre-sensitization, week 0. Treatment described: therapeutic diphenylcyclopropenone sensitization with weekly scalp DPC. V shed 3 bases and J 6 bases; nucleotides not matched to a gene: 7. There are 14 residues in the CDR3. The V gene's germline CDR1 is SQVTM and CDR2 ANQGSEA. TCRdb re-called the RACE reads with MiXCR, one entry per CDR3 protein. This sample has around 180,000 distinct CDR3 sequences, with roughly 30% found just once. The TCR sequence derives from a woman in her twenties or thirties with alopecia areata. Some clones in this sample may be carry-over from other donors' samples. This specimen consisted of whole blood, obtained in connection with sensitization to the hapten diphenylcyclopropenone (DPC). This chain uses TRBV29-1 with TRBJ1-2; 10 nucleotides agree with TRBD1. This CDR3 is CSVDTGTGVNGYTF. The CDR3, as DNA: TGCAGCGTTGACACCGGGACAGGGGTCAATGGCTACACCTTC.